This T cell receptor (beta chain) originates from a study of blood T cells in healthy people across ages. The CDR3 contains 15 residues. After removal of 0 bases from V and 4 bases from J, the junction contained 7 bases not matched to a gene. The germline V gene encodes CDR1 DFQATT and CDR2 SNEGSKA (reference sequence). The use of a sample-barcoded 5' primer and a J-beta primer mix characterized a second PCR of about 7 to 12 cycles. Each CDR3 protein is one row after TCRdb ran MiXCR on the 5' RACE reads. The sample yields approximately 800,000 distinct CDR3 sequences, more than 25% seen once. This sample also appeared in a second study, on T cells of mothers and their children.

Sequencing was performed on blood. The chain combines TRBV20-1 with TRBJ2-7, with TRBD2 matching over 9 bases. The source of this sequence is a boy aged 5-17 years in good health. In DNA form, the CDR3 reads TGCAGTGCTAGAGATCACACTAGCGGGTTGTACGAGCAGTACTTC. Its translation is CSARDHTSGLYEQYF.